The clone carrying this T cell receptor beta chain was observed a few times. The data are from a study of blood T cell repertoires in COVID-19. Per the authors' pipeline: The authors estimated nucleated cell counts from reference gene primer amplification. Sequenced by immunoSEQ multiplex PCR; TCRdb stores in-frame clones only, minus some. V and J calls and clone size are as listed in that table; D and trimming were resolved from the DNA. The sample lists some 110,000 clones; roughly 81% were seen once. The CDR3 loop spans 15 amino acids. V was clipped by 5 bases and J by 9 bases; unmatched bases: 8. CDR1 and CDR2 from the germline V gene are KGHSH and LQKENI.

This sequence was found in a middle-aged man with acute or convalescent COVID-19. The V call is TRBV18, the J call TRBJ1-6, with 9 positions matching TRBD1. The sequenced material came from peripheral blood. CDR3 sequence reads: CASSDGQGNISPLHF. The CDR3 DNA sequence: TGTGCCAGCTCAGACGGACAGGGGAACATTTCACCCCTCCACTTT.